The rows below give T cell receptor beta chains drawn from one sample of a study of T cells expressing NK-cell markers. From its re-call of the 5' RACE reads, TCRdb lists each CDR3 protein once, without DNA. The specimen's table records some 300,000 distinct CDR3 sequences. The sample comprised blood T cells: a sorted CD56 or NKG2C T cell subset, CD4+ or CD8+ T cells, or bulk PBMC T cells (not recorded which). All receptors derive from a man aged 18 to 30 in good health. Both conserved end residues are part of each CDR3.

TRBJ1-3 TRBV5-1 CASSELGGSSENTIYF
TRBJ2-1 TRBV5-1 CASHGTSGSRAYNEQFF
TRBJ2-2 TRBV4-3 CASSQTGQTNTGELFF
TRBJ2-4 TRBV11-2 CASSFDPGLKNIQYF
TRBJ1-3 TRBV4-1 CASNKGLYGNTIYF
TRBJ2-4 TRBV12-3/TRBV12-4 CASSLRTGTGANIQYF
TRBJ2-7 TRBV12-3/TRBV12-4 CASRKPGQGNYEQYF
TRBJ1-1 TRBV7-2 CASIPDAQVTEAFF
TRBJ1-5 TRBV2 CASSSPDQPQHF
TRBJ2-7 TRBV10-3 CAISATGGPRGEQYF
TRBJ2-6 TRBV12-3/TRBV12-4 CASRPTPGQEVSGANVLTF
TRBJ2-6 TRBV2 CASNSGTASSGANVLTF
TRBJ2-1 TRBV4-1 CASSPLQRGGNEQFF
TRBJ2-7 TRBV28 CASSLGYEQYF
TRBJ2-7 TRBV5-1 CASSPRQERSYEQYF
TRBJ2-1 TRBV7-2 CASGKAAGYNEQFF
TRBJ2-5 TRBV15 CATSSGTGPQETQYF
TRBJ2-7 TRBV12-3/TRBV12-4 CASRQGLSHEQYF
TRBJ2-1 TRBV6-5 CASSSRTDSYNEQFF
TRBJ2-5 TRBV24-1 CATSESSGIQETQYF
TRBJ2-7 TRBV9 CASSPWTGDYEQYF
TRBJ2-1 TRBV7-2 CASSRAYRVLNEQFF
TRBJ2-3 TRBV20-1 CSARGGTGGTADTQYF
TRBJ2-7 TRBV7-6 CASSLGLDSLGEQYF